The source of this T cell receptor (beta chain) is a study of blood T cell repertoires in COVID-19 (dated by TCRdb to between 2020 and 2021). Regarding the study in general: The collaborator samples originated in the United States, Italy and Spain and spanned the acute and convalescent phases of COVID-19. The sample metadata nearly always contained a de-identified subject ID, COVID-19 status, age in years and sex. The material from the prospective study consisted of cDNA or gDNA derived from T cells, B-cell-depleted T cells, or PBMCs. Where available, HLA class I and class II types were obtained from metadata supplied by the sample provider rather than from assay-based typing. The dataset comprised deeply sampled blood TCRbeta repertoires from subjects exposed to, actively infected with, or recovered from COVID-19. Samples were obtained from the ongoing ImmuneRACE study (first 160 participants) and from 950 to 1,500 subjects provided by 6 global collaborators. The repertoires were released in a freely available public database meant as a resource for research on the immune response to SARS-CoV-2.

Participants in the prospective study were aged about 18 to 90 years, lived in 20 to 25 United States geographic areas, and enrolled through a virtual design. To assign participants to cohorts, the prospective study relied on clinical history that participants themselves reported in a screening survey and a study questionnaire. For ImmuneRACE Cohort 3, a participant was defined as recovered based on two consecutive negative NP/OP PCR tests, clearance by a healthcare professional, or resolution of symptoms. In the prospective study, whole blood, serum and a nasopharyngeal or oropharyngeal swab were collected from each participant by mobile phlebotomists. Participants in the prospective study had the option to provide additional blood draws and questionnaires over a roughly 2-month period. Before DNA extraction, blood samples from the prospective study were shipped at room temperature or frozen.

Paper-wide results and their limitations: The quantity of clinical and demographic metadata differed by source and by participant and was supplied without curation.

As concerns this clone: There is no known antigen for this receptor. No qualities accompany the bases; no much larger clone lies one base away.

The immunoSEQ Assay, a bias-controlled multiplex PCR, was used to amplify TCRbeta CDR3 regions from genomic DNA. In the source study's methods: Nucleated cell counts per sample were estimated from amplification of reference gene primers within the assay. Sequence reads were collapsed and filtered to measure the absolute abundance of every unique TCRbeta CDR3 rearrangement. For each sample, productive Simpson clonality was calculated as the square root of Simpson's diversity index across productive rearrangements. TCRdb took this table from immuneACCESS and kept in-frame rearrangements with V and J called. Such tables lack part of the clones; where checked against another copy, unresolved V genes explain under half of the gap, and the rest is unexplained. V, J and clone size derive from that table, while D and trimming were established from the DNA sequence. The sample table lists 180,000 or so clones, approximately 80% of them with a count of one. About 10% of the sample lies in the top ten.

V gives up 0 bases and J gives up 10 bases, and the segment between their germline ends measures 22 bases. Sequences LNHNV (CDR1) and YYDKDF (CDR2) are obtained from the germline V gene (reference sequence). Reading from cysteine to phenylalanine, the CDR3 counts 18 amino acids. The only DNA kept is the CDR3, 54 bases in frame from the first base. The receptor's source is a man over 45 who had recovered from COVID-19. Sequencing was carried out using PBMCs or T cells enriched from blood (not recorded which). The V gene is TRBV15 and the J gene is TRBJ1-6; confidence is insufficient to name the D gene. CDR3 region: CATSRELNPATRESPLHF. DNA sequence: TGTGCCACCAGCAGAGAACTGAACCCGGCCACCCGGGAATCACCCCTCCACTTT.